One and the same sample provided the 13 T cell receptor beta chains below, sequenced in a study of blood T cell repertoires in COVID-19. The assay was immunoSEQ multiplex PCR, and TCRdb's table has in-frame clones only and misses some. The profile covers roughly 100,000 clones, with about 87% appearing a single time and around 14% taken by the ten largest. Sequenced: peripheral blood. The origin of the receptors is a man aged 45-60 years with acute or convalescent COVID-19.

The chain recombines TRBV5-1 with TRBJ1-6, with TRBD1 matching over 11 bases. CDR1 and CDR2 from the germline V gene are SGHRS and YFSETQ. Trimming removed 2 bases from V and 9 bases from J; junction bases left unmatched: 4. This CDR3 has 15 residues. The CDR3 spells CASSFGGTGGSPLHF. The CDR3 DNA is TGCGCCAGCAGCTTCGGTGGGACAGGGGGTTCACCCCTCCACTTT.

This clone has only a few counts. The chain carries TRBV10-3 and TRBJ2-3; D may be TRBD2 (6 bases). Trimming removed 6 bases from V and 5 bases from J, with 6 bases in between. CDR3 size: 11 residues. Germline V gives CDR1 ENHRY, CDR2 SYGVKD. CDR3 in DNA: TGTGCCATCAGGACTAGAGATACGCAGTATTTT. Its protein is CAIRTRDTQYF.

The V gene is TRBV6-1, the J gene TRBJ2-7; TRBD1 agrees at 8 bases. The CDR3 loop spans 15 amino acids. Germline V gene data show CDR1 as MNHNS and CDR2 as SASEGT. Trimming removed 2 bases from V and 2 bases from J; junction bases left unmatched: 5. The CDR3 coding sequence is TGTGCCAGCAGTGAATCATGGACAGGGACCTACGAGCAGTACTTC. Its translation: CASSESWTGTYEQYF.

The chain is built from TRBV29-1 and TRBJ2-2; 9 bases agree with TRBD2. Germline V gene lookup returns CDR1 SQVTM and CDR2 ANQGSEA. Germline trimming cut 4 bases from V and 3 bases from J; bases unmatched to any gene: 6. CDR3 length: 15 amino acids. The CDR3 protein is CSVGGSGRHTGELFF. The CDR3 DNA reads TGCAGCGTTGGGGGTAGCGGGAGACACACCGGGGAGCTGTTTTTT.

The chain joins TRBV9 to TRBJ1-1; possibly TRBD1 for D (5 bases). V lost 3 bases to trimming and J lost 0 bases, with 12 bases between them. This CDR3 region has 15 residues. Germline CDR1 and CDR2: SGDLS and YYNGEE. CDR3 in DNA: TGTGCCAGCAGCGCCACCGGACACCTGAACACTGAAGCTTTCTTT. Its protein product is CASSATGHLNTEAFF.

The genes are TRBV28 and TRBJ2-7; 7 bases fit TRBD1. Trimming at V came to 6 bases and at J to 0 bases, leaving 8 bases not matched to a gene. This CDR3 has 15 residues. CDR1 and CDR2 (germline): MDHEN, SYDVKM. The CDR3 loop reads CASSQGDSSSYEQYF. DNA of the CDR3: TGTGCCAGCAGCCAGGGGGACAGTAGCTCCTACGAGCAGTACTTC.

The CDR3 bases are TGTGCCAGCAGCATCGGGACAGGCACAGATACGCAGTATTTT. Amino acid sequence: CASSIGTGTDTQYF. This chain links TRBV7-9 with TRBJ2-3; 7 nucleotides align to TRBD1. The germline V gene encodes CDR1 SEHNR and CDR2 FQNEAQ (reference sequence). V was pared by 5 bases and J by 1 base, with 3 bases of the junction left unmatched. This CDR3 is built from 14 residues.

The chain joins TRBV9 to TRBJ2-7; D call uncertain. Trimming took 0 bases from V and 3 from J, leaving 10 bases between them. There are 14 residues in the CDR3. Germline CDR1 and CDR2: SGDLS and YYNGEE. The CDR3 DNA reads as TGTGCCAGCAGCGTAGAAGGTCGGAGCTACGAGCAGTACTTC. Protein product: CASSVEGRSYEQYF.

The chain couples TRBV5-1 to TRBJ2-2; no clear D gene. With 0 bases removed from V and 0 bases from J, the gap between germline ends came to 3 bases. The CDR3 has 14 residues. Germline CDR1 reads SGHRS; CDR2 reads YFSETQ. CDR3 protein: CASSLVSNTGELFF. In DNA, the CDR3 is TGCGCCAGCAGCTTGGTATCGAACACCGGGGAGCTGTTTTTT.

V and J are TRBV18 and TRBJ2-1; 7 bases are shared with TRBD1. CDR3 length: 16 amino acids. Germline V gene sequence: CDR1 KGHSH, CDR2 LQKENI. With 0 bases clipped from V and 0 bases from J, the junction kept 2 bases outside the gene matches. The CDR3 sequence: CASSPPGQSSYNEQFF. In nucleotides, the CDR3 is TGTGCCAGCTCACCACCGGGACAGAGCTCCTACAATGAGCAGTTCTTC.

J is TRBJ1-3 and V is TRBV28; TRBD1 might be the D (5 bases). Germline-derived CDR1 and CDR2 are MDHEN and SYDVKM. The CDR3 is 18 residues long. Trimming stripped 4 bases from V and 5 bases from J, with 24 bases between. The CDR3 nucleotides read TGTGCCAGCAGTTCGGACACCCATCGCGAAAGACCGCGAAACACCATATATTTT. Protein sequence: CASSSDTHRERPRNTIYF.

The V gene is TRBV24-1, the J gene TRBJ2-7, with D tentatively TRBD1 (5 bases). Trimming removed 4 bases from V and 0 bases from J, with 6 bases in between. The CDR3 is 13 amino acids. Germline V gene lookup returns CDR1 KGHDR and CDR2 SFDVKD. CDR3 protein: CATSEDSSYEQYF. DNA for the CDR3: TGTGCCACCAGTGAAGACAGCTCCTACGAGCAGTACTTC.

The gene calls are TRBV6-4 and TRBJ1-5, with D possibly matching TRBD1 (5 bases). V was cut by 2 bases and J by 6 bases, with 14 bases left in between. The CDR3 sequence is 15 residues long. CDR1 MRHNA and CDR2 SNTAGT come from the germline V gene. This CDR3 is CASSDVGLAAQPQHF. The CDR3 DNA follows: TGTGCCAGCAGTGACGTGGGGCTCGCGGCTCAGCCCCAGCATTTT.